This T cell receptor beta chain stems from a study of radiation and T cells in renal cell carcinoma (dated by TCRdb to 2020 to 2022). About the full investigation: Samples were obtained from a clinical trial, in which 15 Gy stereotactic body radiation therapy was delivered to primary renal cell carcinomas and nephrectomy was performed 4 weeks later. A total of around 53 samples underwent TCR beta sequencing, made up of some 26 tumors and around 27 peripheral blood samples. Across all 50 or so samples, under 5,000,000 unique CDR3 nucleotide sequences encoding some 2.6 million unique CDR3 amino acid sequences were identified.

The investigation overall reported the following: An increase in top tumor clonotypes in blood was observed from baseline to 2 weeks post-radiation, followed by contraction by 4 weeks, which was taken to suggest transient expansion of tumor-resident clones. Tracking of blood repertoire dynamics stopped at about 4 weeks after treatment, with no follow-up past that point. With a single-armed trial design, the study had no way to address how radiation dose or scheduling affects the TCR repertoire. Because pretreatment tumor biopsies were not available, the study could not determine whether clonotypes were already present within the tumor at baseline.

Details on this clone: Its antigen is currently not known. No base quality information exists; no much larger clone differs at one position.

The immunoSEQ kit was used, according to the manufacturer's recommendations, to generate TCR beta libraries from genomic DNA. To prepare libraries, a first multiplex PCR with proprietary primers was run, followed by a second PCR that added unique barcodes, and a bead cleanup was done after each round. Each sample batch included a kit-provided positive control reaction and a negative control reaction. The final libraries were assessed on an Agilent 4200 TapeStation D1000 ScreenTape, pooled by volume, and quantified by qPCR. An Illumina NextSeq500 fitted with a MidOutput 150-cycle cartridge performed the sequencing, running 156 Read1 cycles and 15 Index1 cycles with the kit's custom primers. The pooled library was loaded at approximately 1 pM with a roughly 20% PhiX control spike-in. The authors processed their data as follows. Vendor-processed data were analyzed in R, and a clonotype was defined as all T cells sharing the same CDR3 nucleotide sequence. In the clone abundance analyses, frequencies were normalized to the 10,000 most abundant clones in each sample. Public T cell clones, which averaged fewer than five per sample, were excluded before analysis. An abundance difference of at least 32-fold between compartments was the criterion for calling clonotypes tumor-enriched or baseline blood-enriched. Clonotypes expanded or contracted between blood time points were identified with a beta-binomial differential abundance model. Tumor-blood repertoire similarity was measured with the Baroni-Urbani and Buser coefficient, and group comparisons used two-tailed Wilcoxon tests in R. The immuneACCESS repertoire file appears here via TCRdb, limited to in-frame rearrangements. These files lack a portion of the clones; in checked studies, under half of the deficit traces to unresolved V genes, and the cause of the others is not known. The V and J calls and clone size were taken over from that table, and D and trimming were inferred from the DNA. For this sample there are 150,000 or so clones; 88% appear just once. The ten largest clones add up to approximately 4% of the sample.

From cysteine to phenylalanine, the CDR3 is 14 amino acids long. Just CDR3 DNA is preserved here, 42 bases in frame from base 1. V lost 4 bases and J lost 0 bases; the stretch between them is 9 bases long. The germline V gene encodes CDR1 KGHSY and CDR2 FQNENV. The time point label on this specimen signifies: baseline pretreatment blood. The sample's treatment or condition label, decoded: 15 Gy SBRT to primary tumor, nephrectomy 4 weeks later. To follow tumor-enriched clonotypes, peripheral blood was collected serially from radiation-treated patients at baseline and again at 2 weeks and 4 weeks after SBRT. All patients had renal cell carcinoma with clear cell pathology. Genomic DNA for TCR sequencing was prepared using the QIAamp DNA Blood Mini Kit (Qiagen). Samples were included in the analyses only if all quality control checks were passed.

The sequencing used blood, collected from a patient whose treatment included radiotherapy and nephrectomy. The receptor was isolated from a woman in her sixties or seventies with renal cell carcinoma. Recombination connected TRBV16 to TRBJ1-2; no D gene can be assigned with confidence. The DNA sequence is given as TGTGCCAGCAGCCCCCCCGGCCCTAACTATGGCTACACCTTC. It codes for CASSPPGPNYGYTF. The CDR3, completed at both ends by the reference TRBV16 and TRBJ1-2 genes, gives the full variable domain GEEVAQTPKHLVRGEGQKAKLYCAPIKGHSYVFWYQQVLKNEFKFLISFQNENVFDETGMPKERFSAKCLPNSPCSLEIQATKLEDSAVYFCASSPPGPNYGYTFGSGTRLTVV.